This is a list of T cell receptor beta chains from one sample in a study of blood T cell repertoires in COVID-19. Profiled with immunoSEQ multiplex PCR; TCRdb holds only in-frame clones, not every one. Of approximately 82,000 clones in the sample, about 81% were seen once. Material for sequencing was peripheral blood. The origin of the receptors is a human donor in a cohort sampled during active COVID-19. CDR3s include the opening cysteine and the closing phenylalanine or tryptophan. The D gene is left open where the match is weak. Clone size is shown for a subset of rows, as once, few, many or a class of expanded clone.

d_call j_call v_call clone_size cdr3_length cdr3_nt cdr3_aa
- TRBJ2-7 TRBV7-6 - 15 TGTGCCAGCAGCTTAGGGACAGAGAGCTCCTACGAGCAGTACTTC CASSLGTESSYEQYF
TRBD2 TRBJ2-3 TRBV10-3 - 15 TGTGCCATTTCCGACGCACTAGCGGGCACAGATACGCAGTATTTT CAISDALAGTDTQYF
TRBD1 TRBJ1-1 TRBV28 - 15 TGTGCCAGCAGTTTCCGGGACAGGCCAAAGACTGAAGCTTTCTTT CASSFRDRPKTEAFF
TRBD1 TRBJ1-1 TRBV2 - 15 TGTGCCAGCAGTTCCCAAGGGACAGGGAACACTGAAGCTTTCTTT CASSSQGTGNTEAFF
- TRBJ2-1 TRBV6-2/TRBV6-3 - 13 TGTGCCAGCAGTAACGGACTGTACAATGAGCAGTTCTTC CASSNGLYNEQFF
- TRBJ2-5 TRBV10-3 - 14 TGTGCCATCAGTGAACTACAGGGGTGGGGGGCCCAGTACTTC CAISELQGWGAQYF
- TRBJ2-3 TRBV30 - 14 TGTGCCTGGAGTGTACGGGGGGCGGGAGATACGCAGTATTTT CAWSVRGAGDTQYF
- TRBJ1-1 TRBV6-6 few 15 TGTGCCAGCAGTTTAATCAGGGGAAAGAACACTGAAGCTTTCTTT CASSLIRGKNTEAFF
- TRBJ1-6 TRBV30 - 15 TGTGCCTGGGGAGTGGGGGGAGGAAATAATTCACCCCTCCACTTT CAWGVGGGNNSPLHF
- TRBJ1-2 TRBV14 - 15 TGTGCCAGCAGCCAAGATCCGCGCCCGGGCTATGGCTACACCTTC CASSQDPRPGYGYTF
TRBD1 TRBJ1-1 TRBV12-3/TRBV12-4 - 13 TGTGCCAGCAGTATGACAGGGGCACGTGAAGCTTTCTTT CASSMTGAREAFF
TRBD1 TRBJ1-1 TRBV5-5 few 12 TGTGCCAGCAGCTCCCGACAGGGGGTGGCTTTCTTT CASSSRQGVAFF
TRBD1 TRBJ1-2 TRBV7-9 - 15 TGTGCCAGCAGCTCCCGGGACAGGGGGCCCTATGGCTACACCTTC CASSSRDRGPYGYTF
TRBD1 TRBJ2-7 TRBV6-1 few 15 TGTGCCAGCAGTGAAGCTGGCACAGGGGCCTACGAGCAGTACTTC CASSEAGTGAYEQYF
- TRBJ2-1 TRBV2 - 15 TGTGCCAGCATTCCGGACTCACTGTCCTACAATGAGCAGTTCTTC CASIPDSLSYNEQFF
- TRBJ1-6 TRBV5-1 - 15 TGCGCCAGCAGCTTGGACGGACAGTATAATTCACCCCTCCACTTT CASSLDGQYNSPLHF
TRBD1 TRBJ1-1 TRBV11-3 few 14 TGTGCCAGCAGCGCGACAGGGCGGGAATCTGAAGCTTTCTTT CASSATGRESEAFF
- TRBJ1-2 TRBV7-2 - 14 TGTGCCAGCAGCTTAGGCGGGGCAAGGGGTGGCTACACCTTC CASSLGGARGGYTF
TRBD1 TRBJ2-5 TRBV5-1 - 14 TGCGCCAGCAGCTTATCGGGACAGCAAGAGACCCAGTACTTC CASSLSGQQETQYF
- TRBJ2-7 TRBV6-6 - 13 TGTGCCAGCAGTCCGGACAGCTCCTACGAGCAGTACTTC CASSPDSSYEQYF
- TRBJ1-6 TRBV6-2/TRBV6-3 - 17 TGTGCCAGCAGTTACTCGACAACTAGCTCCTATAATTCACCCCTCCACTTT CASSYSTTSSYNSPLHF
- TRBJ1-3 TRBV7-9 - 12 TGTGCCAGCAGCCCGACCGGGAACACCATATATTTT CASSPTGNTIYF
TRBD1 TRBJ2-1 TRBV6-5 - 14 TGTGCCAGCAGTTACCGAACAGGGGGCAATGAGCAGTTCTTC CASSYRTGGNEQFF
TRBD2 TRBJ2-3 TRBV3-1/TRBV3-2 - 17 TGTGCCAGCAGCCAGGACTCTCTAGCGGGGGGGACAGATACGCAGTATTTT CASSQDSLAGGTDTQYF
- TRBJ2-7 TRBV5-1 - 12 TGCGCCAGCAGCGCTCAGGGCTACGAGCAGTACTTC CASSAQGYEQYF
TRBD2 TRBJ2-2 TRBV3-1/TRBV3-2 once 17 TGTGCCAGCAGCCAACTCGCGGGGGGCGCGAACACCGGGGAGCTGTTTTTT CASSQLAGGANTGELFF
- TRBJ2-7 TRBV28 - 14 TGTGCCAGCAGTTTCCCCAGGGATGCCTACGAGCAGTACTTC CASSFPRDAYEQYF
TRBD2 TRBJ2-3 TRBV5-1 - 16 TGCGCCAGCAGCTTGGGATACGGGGGGGCTACAGATACGCAGTATTTT CASSLGYGGATDTQYF
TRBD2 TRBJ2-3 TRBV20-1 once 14 TGCAGTGCTAGTAGCGGGGGGGACACAGATACGCAGTATTTT CSASSGGDTDTQYF
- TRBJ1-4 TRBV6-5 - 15 TGTGCCAGCAGTAACTCCGACAGGCAGGTCGAGGAACTGTTTTTT CASSNSDRQVEELFF
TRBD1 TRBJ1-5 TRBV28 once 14 TGTGCCAGCGCGGGACAGAACATTAATCAGCCCCAGCATTTT CASAGQNINQPQHF
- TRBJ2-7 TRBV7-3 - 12 TGTGCCAGCAGCTTAATGACAGTTGAGCAGTACTTC CASSLMTVEQYF
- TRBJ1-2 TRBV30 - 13 TGTGCCTGGAGACGACAGGACTACTATGGCTACACCTTC CAWRRQDYYGYTF
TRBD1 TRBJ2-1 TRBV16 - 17 TGTGCCAGCAGCCAATCAATGACAGGGGCGGTTTACAATGAGCAGTTCTTC CASSQSMTGAVYNEQFF
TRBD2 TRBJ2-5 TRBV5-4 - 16 TGTGCCAGCAGCTTGGGGGGAGCGGGGGGGGAGAAGACCCAGTACTTC CASSLGGAGGEKTQYF
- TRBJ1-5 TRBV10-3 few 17 TGTGCCACCTCGAGGGACGGGGGGACTTATAGCAATCAGCCCCAGCATTTT CATSRDGGTYSNQPQHF
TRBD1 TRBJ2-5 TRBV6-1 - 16 TGTGCCAGCAGTGAAAGGGGACAGACGTACCAAGAGACCCAGTACTTC CASSERGQTYQETQYF
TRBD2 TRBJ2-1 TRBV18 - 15 TGTGCCAGCTCACCACCGTCTAGCGGGGGAAATGAGCAGTTCTTC CASSPPSSGGNEQFF
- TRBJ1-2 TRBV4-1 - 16 TGCGCCAGCAGCCAAGAGGGGCAGGGCGGCGACTATGGCTACACCTTC CASSQEGQGGDYGYTF
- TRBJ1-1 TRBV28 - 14 TGTGCCAGCAGCTCACAGGGCTTGAACACTGAAGCTTTCTTT CASSSQGLNTEAFF
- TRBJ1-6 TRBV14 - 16 TGTGCCAGCAGCCCGCGGGTTAGCTCCTATAATTCACCCCTCCACTTT CASSPRVSSYNSPLHF
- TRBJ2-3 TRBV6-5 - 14 TGTGCCAGCAGTTACTCGAGGGAGAGCGATACGCAGTATTTT CASSYSRESDTQYF